Each of the 27 T cell receptor beta chains below was sequenced from the same sample in a study of radiation and T cells in renal cell carcinoma. Time point: baseline pretreatment blood. The sample's treatment: 15 Gy SBRT to primary tumor, nephrectomy 4 weeks later. Assay: immunoSEQ multiplex PCR; the TCRdb copy retains only in-frame clones and omits some. Here the sample spans 70,000 to 100,000 clones, 82% being singletons. The sequenced sample was blood, obtained from a patient whose treatment included radiotherapy and nephrectomy. These receptors all stem from a man in his 60s with renal cell carcinoma.

This chain connects TRBV5-1 to TRBJ1-1, with unresolved D. CDR1 and CDR2 (germline): SGHRS, YFSETQ. This CDR3 comprises 18 residues. The ends were cut back, 0 bases at V and 0 bases at J, with 18 bases in the middle. The CDR3 here is CASSLGLQPAGMNTEAFF. The CDR3 DNA reads TGCGCCAGCAGCTTGGGCCTCCAGCCCGCGGGTATGAACACTGAAGCTTTCTTT. Full variable domain (missing parts from reference TRBV5-1 and TRBJ1-1): KAGVTQTPRYLIKTRGQQVTLSCSPISGHRSVSWYQQTPGQGLQFLFEYFSETQRNKGNFPGRFSGRQFSNSRSEMNVSTLELGDSALYLCASSLGLQPAGMNTEAFFGQGTRLTVV.

This chain connects TRBV7-2 to TRBJ2-7, with D hard to call. Deletions cut 0 bases from V and 1 base from J, with 7 bases between. Germline lookup yields CDR1 SGHTA and CDR2 FQGNSA. This CDR3 has 14 residues. The CDR3 DNA sequence: TGTGCCAGCAGCTTAGCTACCCAGTCCTACGAGCAGTACTTC. It encodes CASSLATQSYEQYF.

The chain recombines TRBV9 with TRBJ2-7, with 7 nucleotides matching TRBD1. The CDR3 extends over 15 amino acids. Germline CDR1 reads SGDLS; CDR2 reads YYNGEE. The V segment lost 4 bases and the J segment 7 bases; nucleotides outside the gene matches: 14. For the CDR3, the DNA is TGTGCCAGCAGCAAGACAGGGTTGTACTCGTGGGAGCAGTACTTC. This translates into CASSKTGLYSWEQYF.

This chain uses TRBV2 with TRBJ2-7; D possibly corresponds to TRBD1 (5 bases). CDR3 length equals 15 residues. From germline, CDR1 is SNHLY and CDR2 FYNNEI. Trimming left V 2 bases short and J 2 bases short, with 13 bases between. Here the CDR3 DNA reads TGTGCCAGCAGTGAACGGAGACTCAGGGCCTACGAGCAGTACTTC. It specifies CASSERRLRAYEQYF.

There are a few counts of this clone. The rearrangement links TRBV11-2 to TRBJ2-1, with TRBD2 matching 9 bases. Germline assignment: CDR1 SGHAT and CDR2 FQNNGV. The J segment lost 7 bases and the V segment lost 8 bases, leaving 6 bases of the junction unmatched. CDR3 length: 13 residues. The CDR3, as DNA: TGTGCCAGCCTTAGCGGGAGTATAAATGAGCAGTTCTTC. Translated: CASLSGSINEQFF.

This sequence joins TRBV5-1 and TRBJ2-1; 13 bases map to TRBD2. The germline V gene encodes CDR1 SGHRS and CDR2 YFSETQ. V lost 4 bases to trimming and J lost 7 bases; unmatched junction nucleotides: 8. The CDR3 is made up of 16 amino acids. CDR3 bases: TGCGCCAGCAGCAGGACTAGCGGGGGAGGGTTGAATGAGCAGTTCTTC. Amino acids: CASSRTSGGGLNEQFF.

This chain joins TRBV14 and TRBJ2-1, with D perhaps assigned TRBD1 or TRBD2 (5 bases each). Trimming removed 7 bases from V and 7 bases from J, with 17 bases in between. Germline V gene lookup returns CDR1 SGHDN and CDR2 FVKESK. The CDR3 length is 14 residues. The CDR3 DNA reads TGTGCCAGCACAGGGAGTCGCACTACAAATGAGCAGTTCTTC. Translation gives CASTGSRTTNEQFF. Looking up the rest from reference TRBV14 and TRBJ2-1 gives the full variable domain: EAGVTQFPSHSVIEKGQTVTLRCDPISGHDNLYWYRRVMGKEIKFLLHFVKESKQDESGMPNNRFLAERTGGTYSTLKVQPAELEDSGVYFCASTGSRTTNEQFFGPGTRLTVL.

The sample holds one count of this clone. The chain links TRBV7-2 to TRBJ1-5, with TRBD1 as a possible D gene (5 bases). From germline, CDR1 is SGHTA and CDR2 FQGNSA. V gave up 2 bases and J gave up 7 bases, with 12 bases separating them. The CDR3 is 14 amino acids. CDR3 sequence reads: CASSLSGRGQPQHF. The CDR3 coding sequence is TGTGCCAGCAGCTTATCAGGGCGGGGGCAGCCCCAGCATTTT.

The rearrangement links TRBV29-1 to TRBJ2-7; the match to TRBD2 covers 9 bases. V gave up 4 bases and J gave up 1 base; unmatched junction bases: 2. CDR3 length equals 13 residues. Germline values: CDR1 SQVTM, CDR2 ANQGSEA. CDR3 coding DNA: TGCAGCGTTGGCGGGGGGGATTCCTACGAGCAGTACTTC. Encoded protein: CSVGGGDSYEQYF.

The genes are TRBV5-4 and TRBJ1-1, with D hard to call. Germline V gene lookup returns CDR1 SGHNT and CDR2 YYREEE (reference sequence). The length of the CDR3 is 17 residues. Trimming shortened V by 0 bases and J by 3 bases, and 18 bases separated the two germline ends. The CDR3 DNA sequence: TGTGCCAGCAGCTTGGTTAGGCCCCCCGACGGGGACACTGAAGCTTTCTTT. Its translation is CASSLVRPPDGDTEAFF. The full variable domain, rest sourced from reference TRBV5-4 and TRBJ1-1, is ETGVTQSPTHLIKTRGQQVTLRCSSQSGHNTVSWYQQALGQGPQFIFQYYREEENGRGNFPPRFSGLQFPNYSSELNVNALELDDSALYLCASSLVRPPDGDTEAFFGQGTRLTVV.

This rearrangement joins TRBV29-1 to TRBJ1-2; 7 bases align to TRBD1. The CDR3 runs to 13 residues. Germline CDR1 is SQVTM and CDR2 is ANQGSEA. J was trimmed by 3 bases and V by 6 bases; bases with no gene match: 7. The CDR3 region is CSVSTGRDYGYTF. The DNA for the CDR3 is TGCAGCGTATCGACAGGGAGAGACTATGGCTACACCTTC. Looking up the rest from reference TRBV29-1 and TRBJ1-2 gives the full variable domain: SAVISQKPSRDICQRGTSLTIQCQVDSQVTMMFWYRQQPGQSLTLIATANQGSEATYESGFVIDKFPISRPNLTFSTLTVSNMSPEDSSIYLCSVSTGRDYGYTFGSGTRLTVV.

The V call is TRBV15, the J call TRBJ2-1; 10 bases map to TRBD2. V trimming: 8 bases; J trimming: 4 bases; junction bases outside the gene matches: 8. The CDR3 extends over 15 amino acids. Germline CDR1 is LNHNV and CDR2 is YYDKDF (reference sequence). CDR3 residues: CATSVSSGSYNEQFF. The CDR3 DNA follows: TGTGCCACCTCGGTTTCTAGCGGGAGTTACAATGAGCAGTTCTTC. The variable domain in full, with the rest retrieved from reference TRBV15 and TRBJ2-1, is DAMVIQNPRYQVTQFGKPVTLSCSQTLNHNVMYWYQQKSSQAPKLLFHYYDKDFNNEADTPDNFQSRRPNTSFCFLDIRSPGLGDTAMYLCATSVSSGSYNEQFFGPGTRLTVL.

The chain recombines TRBV7-9 with TRBJ2-7; D not resolved. Germline V gene data show CDR1 as SEHNR and CDR2 as FQNEAQ (reference sequence). Trimming removed 1 base from V and 4 bases from J, with 8 bases in between. The CDR3 runs 13 residues. The DNA for the CDR3 is TGTGCCAGCAGCTTAGTTGGTGGTTACGAGCAGTACTTC. Amino acid sequence: CASSLVGGYEQYF.

This chain links TRBV7-8 with TRBJ2-7; D is perhaps TRBD1 (6 bases). This CDR3 region has 15 residues. Germline V gene data show CDR1 as SGHVS and CDR2 as FQNEAQ. Trimming shortened V by 1 base and J by 2 bases, and 12 bases separated the two germline ends. CDR3 in DNA: TGTGCCAGCAGCTTAGAAGACGGGGACACCTACGAGCAGTACTTC. Translation: CASSLEDGDTYEQYF. The full variable domain, in which reference TRBV7-8 and TRBJ2-7 provide the parts outside the CDR3, is GAGVSQSPRYKVAKRGQDVALRCDPISGHVSLFWYQQALGQGPEFLTYFQNEAQLDKSGLPSDRFFAERPEGSVSTLKIQRTQQEDSAVYLCASSLEDGDTYEQYFGPGTRLTVT.

The V and J genes are TRBV10-2 and TRBJ1-1, with D possibly TRBD1 on 6 matching bases. Germline V gene lookup returns CDR1 WSHSY and CDR2 SAAADI. Trimming took off 6 bases at V and 3 bases at J, with 23 bases between the two ends. This CDR3 spans 17 amino acids. Here the CDR3 DNA reads TGCGCCAGCAGGGCGCCCTACAGTACAGGGATGGACACTGAAGCTTTCTTT. Protein sequence: CASRAPYSTGMDTEAFF.

Only one count was recorded for this clone. The chain uses TRBV27 and TRBJ2-1, with 11 bases matching TRBD2. Germline lookup yields CDR1 MNHEY and CDR2 SMNVEV (reference sequence). With V trimmed by 9 bases and J by 0 bases, 7 bases remained unmatched. This CDR3 region has 16 residues. DNA of the CDR3: TGTGCCAGTGGACTAGCGGGCCTGAACTCCTACAATGAGCAGTTCTTC. Translating gives CASGLAGLNSYNEQFF.

The gene calls are TRBV19 and TRBJ2-5, with D perhaps assigned TRBD1 or TRBD2 (5 bases each). The V end was cut by 4 bases, the J end by 1 base, with 7 bases between. The CDR3 length is 13 residues. Germline V CDR1 and CDR2: LNHDA, SQIVND (reference sequence). Here the CDR3 DNA reads TGTGCCAGTAGTAGGGACGTCCAAGAGACCCAGTACTTC. As protein: CASSRDVQETQYF.

The chain is built from TRBV28 and TRBJ2-7; D possibly uses TRBD1 or TRBD2 (5 bases each). The CDR3 length is 15 residues. Germline V gene sequence: CDR1 MDHEN, CDR2 SYDVKM. V was trimmed by 5 bases and J by 4 bases, leaving 18 bases between them. CDR3 nucleotide sequence: TGTGCCAGCAGTGGACGGGGCCCCGGGGAGTACGAGCAGTACTTC. This translates into CASSGRGPGEYEQYF.

J is TRBJ2-7 and V is TRBV28; possible D gene TRBD1, 5 bases. CDR1 and CDR2 (germline): MDHEN, SYDVKM. This CDR3 is built from 13 residues. Trimming removed 3 bases at V and 4 bases at J, with 10 bases between. DNA of the CDR3: TGTGCCAGCAGTTTCCAGGGAAAGTACGAGCAGTACTTC. Translated: CASSFQGKYEQYF.

This chain links TRBV7-9 with TRBJ1-4; the match to TRBD1 covers 8 bases. The CDR3 runs to 15 residues. The germline V gene encodes CDR1 SEHNR and CDR2 FQNEAQ (reference sequence). J gave up 3 bases and V 5 bases, and 5 bases lay outside the gene matches. CDR3 residues: CASSPPTGANEKLFF. CDR3 nucleotides: TGTGCCAGCAGCCCTCCGACAGGGGCTAATGAAAAACTGTTTTTT.

This sequence joins TRBV21-1 and TRBJ1-1; TRBD1 is the table's D call, not checked against the DNA. TRBV21-1 is deemed a pseudogene. CDR3 length: 15 residues. CDR3 sequence (DNA): TGTGCCACCTTCCATACAGGGATAGGTGACACTGAAGCTTTCTTT. This translates into CATFHTGIGDTEAFF.

CDR3 in amino acids: CASSQRTGHGRGTDTQYF. CDR3 nucleotides: TGCGCCAGCAGTCAACGGACAGGGCACGGGAGGGGCACAGATACGCAGTATTTT. This sequence joins TRBV23-1 and TRBJ2-3, with D perhaps being TRBD1 or TRBD2 (8 bases each). TRBV23-1 is assigned to the ORF class and has an uncertain function. CDR3 length: 18 residues. The V gene lost 2 bases and the J gene lost 1 base, with 19 bases spanning the gap.

The chain is built from TRBV19 and TRBJ2-5; D is possibly TRBD2 (5 bases). V was shortened by 6 bases and J by 2 bases, with 13 bases between the two germline ends. Germline lookup yields CDR1 LNHDA and CDR2 SQIVND (reference sequence). This CDR3 spans 14 amino acids. The CDR3 DNA follows: TGTGCCAGTAGGCCAAGCGGAGATCAAGAGACCCAGTACTTC. Its translation: CASRPSGDQETQYF.

This chain uses TRBV6-6 with TRBJ2-7, with 11 positions matching TRBD1. The CDR3 has 14 residues. V trimming: 10 bases; J trimming: 4 bases; junction bases outside the gene matches: 9. CDR1 is MNHNY, CDR2 SVGAGI, per germline (reference sequence). The CDR3 nucleotides read TGTGCCACCCAGAGGGGACAGGGGGGATACGAGCAGTACTTC. It encodes CATQRGQGGYEQYF.

This clone was counted only a few times. This chain uses TRBV29-1 with TRBJ1-4; D might be TRBD1 (5 bases). Germline V gene sequence: CDR1 SQVTM, CDR2 ANQGSEA. With 4 bases removed from V and 3 bases from J, the gap between germline ends came to 12 bases. CDR3 length equals 14 residues. The CDR3 nucleotides are TGCAGCGTTGGGTGGGGCCCCTCTAATGAAAAACTGTTTTTT. This translates into CSVGWGPSNEKLFF. The whole variable domain, filled in from reference TRBV29-1 and TRBJ1-4, reads SAVISQKPSRDICQRGTSLTIQCQVDSQVTMMFWYRQQPGQSLTLIATANQGSEATYESGFVIDKFPISRPNLTFSTLTVSNMSPEDSSIYLCSVGWGPSNEKLFFGSGTQLSVL.

The chain couples TRBV15 to TRBJ1-2, with a tentative D call TRBD1 (5 bases). Per germline, CDR1 LNHNV and CDR2 YYDKDF (reference sequence). The germline V and J ends were trimmed by 1 base and 3 bases, with 24 bases remaining between them. This CDR3 is 19 amino acids long. This CDR3 is CATSRVFSPGHSVHYGYTF. The CDR3 DNA sequence: TGTGCCACCAGCAGAGTATTCAGTCCGGGGCATTCAGTTCACTATGGCTACACCTTC.

CDR3 nucleotides: TGTGCCAGCAGCGCAGAGACAGGAGATAATGAAAAACTGTTTTTT. This sequence encodes CASSAETGDNEKLFF. The genes are TRBV9 and TRBJ1-4; maybe TRBD1 (6 bases). This CDR3 spans 15 amino acids. V was cut by 3 bases and J by 4 bases, with 13 bases left in between. Germline CDR1 is SGDLS and CDR2 is YYNGEE.